One and the same sample provided the 17 T cell receptor beta chains below, sequenced in a study of prognosis after radiotherapy for stage I lung cancer. Template was genomic DNA; TCR beta CDR3 amplified in two multiplex PCR rounds. TRBV and TRBJ genes each had their own specific primers in first-round PCR. TCRdb used MiXCR to reprocess the multiplex PCR reads, holding one entry per CDR3 protein. The table includes about 18,000 distinct CDR3 sequences, 29% detected once. The sequences come from PBMCs, collected before or after stereotactic body radiation therapy (not recorded which). The receptors shown here come from a donor older than 45 with non-small cell lung cancer.

This clonotype came up many times. This chain uses TRBV27 with TRBJ2-1; either TRBD1 or TRBD2 may fit D (5 bases each). Trimming took off 5 bases at V and 9 bases at J, with 17 bases between the two ends. The CDR3 loop spans 14 amino acids. Germline-derived CDR1 and CDR2 are MNHEY and SMNVEV (reference sequence). The CDR3 DNA reads as TGTGCCAGCAGTGTCCTCGGACGGGGCGGTGAGCAGTTCTTC. Its protein product is CASSVLGRGGEQFF.

By proportion, this clonotype is medium-sized (0.01 to 0.1%). The gene calls are TRBV5-1 and TRBJ2-3; D not certain. The CDR3 is made up of 13 amino acids. V lost 0 bases to trimming and J lost 3 bases, with 5 bases between them. The V gene's germline CDR1 is SGHRS and CDR2 YFSETQ. The DNA of the CDR3 is TGCGCCAGCAGCTTGGGGGGTACAGATACGCAGTATTTT. Translation: CASSLGGTDTQYF.

This clonotype was found many times. The chain carries TRBV24-1 and TRBJ1-5; TRBD1 is a possible D gene (6 bases). The CDR3 runs 13 residues. Germline CDR1 KGHDR, CDR2 SFDVKD. The V gene lost 9 bases and the J gene lost 6 bases, with 14 bases spanning the gap. The CDR3 reads CATCQGTGQPQHF. The CDR3 DNA is TGTGCCACCTGTCAGGGGACGGGTCAGCCCCAGCATTTT.

This clonotype was seen ten or more times. The chain is built from TRBV29-1 and TRBJ2-1; 14 nucleotides agree with TRBD2. The CDR3 loop spans 16 amino acids. The germline gives CDR1 SQVTM, CDR2 ANQGSEA. Trimming removed 6 bases from V and 8 bases from J; junction bases left unmatched: 12. The CDR3, as DNA: TGCAGCGTCGTCGGGACTAGCGGGAGTAGGGTCGATGAGCAGTTCTTC. This gives the protein CSVVGTSGSRVDEQFF.

This clonotype has a count of ten or more. It may be a read error: a sequence one base away is much more abundant. The rearrangement links TRBV24-1 to TRBJ2-1; 9 positions match TRBD1. Looked up from germline, CDR1 is KGHDR and CDR2 is SFDVKD. CDR3 length: 18 residues. Unmatched junction bases numbered 17, after V lost 4 bases and J lost 8 bases. CDR3 sequence reads: CATSDKLPGQGKYDEQFF. DNA for the CDR3: TGTGCCACCAGTGACAAACTCCCGGGACAGGGCAAATACGATGAGCAGTTCTTC.

This clonotype was detected ten times or more. The chain has TRBV12-3 or TRBV12-4 and TRBJ2-7, with D perhaps matching TRBD1 or TRBD2 (5 bases each). V was trimmed by 2 bases and J by 1 base, leaving 12 bases between them. The CDR3 loop spans 15 amino acids. CDR3 in amino acids: CASSLRGQGSYEQYF. The DNA of the CDR3 is TGTGCCAGCAGTTTAAGAGGGCAGGGTTCCTACGAGCAGTACTTC.

The table lists this clonotype with many counts. This CDR3 reads CASSATSGRLETQYF. DNA of the CDR3: TGTGCCAGCAGCGCGACTAGCGGGAGGTTGGAGACCCAGTACTTC. The gene calls are TRBV9 and TRBJ2-5; 13 bases map to TRBD2. Trimming removed 3 bases from V and 5 bases from J; junction bases left unmatched: 4. The length of the CDR3 is 15 residues. Germline CDR1 reads SGDLS; CDR2 reads YYNGEE.

The V gene is TRBV5-1, the J gene TRBJ2-2; D is ambiguous. This CDR3 has 14 amino acids. The V end lost 2 bases, the J end lost 7 bases, and 12 bases lay between the germline ends. In germline, CDR1 is SGHRS, CDR2 YFSETQ. The CDR3 bases are TGCGCCAGCAGCTTTTCATTTTGTGGCGGGGAGCTGTTTTTT. Protein: CASSFSFCGGELFF.

Judged by abundance, this clonotype is medium-sized. The chain employs TRBV7-2 and TRBJ2-2; a weak D match, TRBD1 (6 bases). The CDR3 covers 15 residues. V was shortened by 5 bases and J by 5 bases, with 15 bases between the two germline ends. The germline CDR1 and CDR2 sequences are SGHTA and FQGNSA. CDR3 in DNA: TGTGCCAGCAGCACAGTCAGGGGTGGGACCGGGGAGCTGTTTTTT. Translated: CASSTVRGGTGELFF.

This clonotype is deemed medium-sized. The chain couples TRBV9 to TRBJ2-2; D is unresolved. The CDR3 length is 13 residues. V lost 3 bases and J lost 5, with 8 bases in between. Germline V gives CDR1 SGDLS, CDR2 YYNGEE. The CDR3 region is CASSARITGELFF. CDR3 nucleotide sequence: TGTGCCAGCAGCGCTAGGATAACCGGGGAGCTGTTTTTT.

This clonotype showed up many times. The rearrangement joins TRBV9 to TRBJ1-4; TRBD1 matches 7 bases. V shed 5 bases, J shed 5 bases, and the junction held 9 bases outside the gene matches. Germline lookup yields CDR1 SGDLS and CDR2 YYNGEE. CDR3 length: 15 residues. CDR3 nucleotide sequence: TGTGCCAGCAGTCCTAGACAGGGATTAAATGAAAAACTGTTTTTT. Translating gives CASSPRQGLNEKLFF. Looking up the rest from reference TRBV9 and TRBJ1-4 gives the full variable domain: DSGVTQTPKHLITATGQRVTLRCSPRSGDLSVYWYQQSLDQGLQFLIQYYNGEERAKGNILERFSAQQFPDLHSELNLSSLELGDSALYFCASSPRQGLNEKLFFGSGTQLSVL.

This clonotype was counted at least ten times. This chain connects TRBV18 to TRBJ2-7; 8 positions agree with TRBD2. Germline V CDR1 and CDR2: KGHSH, LQKENI. Germline trimming cut 3 bases from V and 3 bases from J; bases unmatched to any gene: 7. This CDR3 spans 15 amino acids. The CDR3 DNA reads TGTGCCAGCTCACCTAGTCTAGCGGGTTACTACGAGCAGTACTTC. Translated: CASSPSLAGYYEQYF. Complete variable domain (other parts from reference TRBV18 and TRBJ2-7): NAGVMQNPRHLVRRRGQEARLRCSPMKGHSHVYWYRQLPEEGLKFMVYLQKENIIDESGMPKERFSAEFPKEGPSILRIQQVVRGDSAAYFCASSPSLAGYYEQYFGPGTRLTVT.

About this clonotype: A junction end diverges from the germline sequence, so it may reflect a read error. The chain couples TRBV11-2 to TRBJ2-7; 7 bases align to TRBD2. Germline loops: CDR1 SGHAT, CDR2 FQNNGV. This CDR3 has 13 amino acids. As DNA, the CDR3 is TGTACCAGCAGCTTAGAATCGGGGGGAGAGCAGTACTTC. Translation gives CTSSLESGGEQYF.

Details on this clonotype: One base separates it from a far larger clone, so it is likely a read error. The genes are TRBV7-8 and TRBJ2-3, with D possibly matching TRBD2 (5 bases). V was cut by 0 bases and J by 7 bases, with 14 bases left in between. This CDR3 contains 15 residues. CDR1 and CDR2 (germline): SGHVS, FQNEAQ. This chain's CDR3 is CASSLAGASPYTQYF. CDR3 coding DNA: TGTGCCAGCAGCTTAGCGGGAGCGTCACCATATACGCAGTATTTT. Full variable domain (missing parts from reference TRBV7-8 and TRBJ2-3): GAGVSQSPRYKVAKRGQDVALRCDPISGHVSLFWYQQALGQGPEFLTYFQNEAQLDKSGLPSDRFFAERPEGSVSTLKIQRTQQEDSAVYLCASSLAGASPYTQYFGPGTRLTVL.

This clonotype has at least ten counts. V is TRBV20-1 and J is TRBJ2-3; 8 nucleotides line up with TRBD2. V shed 8 bases, J shed 1 base, and the junction held 17 bases outside the gene matches. CDR3 length: 17 amino acids. Germline CDR1 DFQATT, CDR2 SNEGSKA (reference sequence). Written as DNA, the CDR3 is TGCAGTACTCCCCGTACAACTAGCGGTTTTGGCACAGATACGCAGTATTTT. Translation: CSTPRTTSGFGTDTQYF.

In its sample, this clonotype was seen a few times. A far bigger clonotype differs at one base, so this is likely a read error. The CDR3 loop is CASSLGASVYTGELFF. The CDR3 nucleotides are TGTGCCAGCAGCTTAGGGGCTAGCGTATACACCGGGGAGCTGTTTTTT. The rearrangement joins TRBV7-2 to TRBJ2-2; D might be TRBD2 (6 bases). This CDR3 region has 16 residues. The V gene lost 1 base and the J gene lost 3 bases, with 12 bases spanning the gap. Per the germline V gene, CDR1 is SGHTA and CDR2 is FQGNSA.

In regard to this clonotype: One end of the junction is discordant with germline, which a read error may explain. The gene calls are TRBV30 and TRBJ2-2; a possible D gene is TRBD2 (5 bases). The germline CDR1 and CDR2 sequences are GTSNPN and SVGIG (reference sequence). CDR3 length equals 13 residues. The CDR3 DNA is TGTGCCTTGGGCCCGGGGAACACCGCGGAGCTGTTTTTT. This encodes CALGPGNTAELFF.